This T cell receptor (beta chain) was profiled in a study of vaccination effects on CD4 cells after COVID-19. Study observations and caveats: Only 1 of 255 vaccine-induced clones from healthy vaccinees cross-reacted with common cold coronaviruses.

The CDR3 sequence is 15 residues long. Trimming took off 2 bases at V and 4 bases at J, with 17 bases between the two ends. The germline CDR1 and CDR2 sequences are GTSNPN and SVGIG (reference sequence). On this clone itself: As yet, its antigen is unknown.

After expansion with viral peptide pools in the ViraFEST assay, antigen-specific CD4+ T cells were sequenced. Isolation of CD4+ T cells took place after about nine days of culture. None of the vaccinated had previously contracted SARS-CoV-2, and their nucleocapsid antibodies tested negative. It was on days 3 and 7 that half the medium was replaced with IL-2 medium. Clones were read by immunoSEQ multiplex PCR, and TCRdb kept only the in-frame ones, dropping some. This repertoire shows tens of thousands of clones, roughly four fifths found once; its top ten account for approximately 3%. The chain couples TRBV30 to TRBJ1-2; D gene unclear. The TCR was taken from a human donor who received a COVID-19 vaccine. The material sequenced was CD4+ T cells from PBMCs cultured with HCoV-NL63 spike peptides, taken before COVID-19 vaccination. CDR3 in amino acids: CAWSRTSGILYGYTF. In DNA, the CDR3 is TGTGCCTGGAGTCGGACCAGCGGGATCCTCTATGGCTACACCTTC.